The 27 T cell receptor beta chains below all came from one sample that was sequenced in a study of beta chain features in type 1 diabetes (dated by TCRdb to the late 2010s). The receptor library was made with the immunoSEQ multiplex PCR assay. The entire amount of isolated RNA was reverse transcribed using the High Capacity cDNA Reverse Transcription Kit, so the sequenced TCRB transcripts were expressed ones. TCRdb obtained this table from immuneACCESS and retained in-frame rearrangements with V and J assigned. These tables miss some clones; where compared with another copy, unresolved V genes account for less than half of the shortfall, and the remainder is unexplained. The sample has under 500,000 clones on record, over 25% of them singletons. In total, the top ten clones hold 0.05% to 0.065% of the sample. Sequencing input: naive CD4+ T cells from blood. The cell subset or site label here, explained by the study, means: true naive CD4+ T cells. Receptors were obtained from a man younger than 30 in good health.

In this sample, this clone turned up a few times. The chain links TRBV5-1 to TRBJ2-7, with TRBD1 identical over 8 bases. Trimming removed 5 bases from V and 3 bases from J; junction bases left unmatched: 16. The CDR3 spans 17 residues. Germline CDR1 and CDR2: SGHRS and YFSETQ. CDR3: CASSSLSGGGQGYEQYF. The CDR3 DNA reads TGCGCCAGCAGTTCCTTGTCCGGAGGCGGACAGGGCTACGAGCAGTACTTC.

This clone was picked up a small number of times. The chain is built from TRBV6-5 and TRBJ2-1; TRBD1 agrees at 10 bases. Per germline, CDR1 MNHEY and CDR2 SVGAGI. V was pared by 2 bases and J by 4 bases, with 2 bases of the junction left unmatched. The CDR3 consists of 15 residues. The CDR3 loop reads CASSYRDRGYNEQFF. As DNA, the CDR3 is TGTGCCAGCAGTTACCGGGACAGGGGTTACAATGAGCAGTTCTTC.

The chain combines TRBV6-5 with TRBJ2-7; D tentatively fits TRBD1 or TRBD2 (5 bases each). In germline, CDR1 is MNHEY, CDR2 SVGAGI. This CDR3 spans 13 amino acids. V dropped 2 bases and J dropped 9 bases, with 14 bases sitting between them. The CDR3 DNA is TGTGCCAGCAGTTACGAGGGGACCCACGTGCAGTACTTC. Protein product: CASSYEGTHVQYF.

This clone was seen more than once but under ten times. CDR3 region: CASSFPKNIQYF. The CDR3 bases are TGTGCCAGCAGTTTTCCCAAAAACATTCAGTACTTC. V and J are TRBV28 and TRBJ2-4, with D unresolved. The CDR3 extends over 12 amino acids. Looked up from germline, CDR1 is MDHEN and CDR2 is SYDVKM. The V end lost 3 bases, the J end lost 2 bases, and 2 bases lay between the germline ends.

The chain couples TRBV9 to TRBJ2-7, with 10 positions matching TRBD1. With V trimmed by 3 bases and J by 5 bases, 5 bases remained unmatched. The CDR3 consists of 14 residues. The germline gives CDR1 SGDLS, CDR2 YYNGEE. CDR3 DNA sequence: TGTGCCAGCAGCGCCACGGGACAGGGGCACGAGCAGTACTTC. As protein: CASSATGQGHEQYF.

The sample holds a few counts of this clone. The chain has TRBV6-5 and TRBJ2-6; no reliable D call. CDR3 length: 14 residues. Germline V CDR1 and CDR2: MNHEY, SVGAGI. V lost 7 bases, J lost 2 bases, and 9 bases lay in between. The CDR3 nucleotides are TGTGCCAGCACTCCTACGCCTGGGGCCAACGTCCTGACTTTC. Residues: CASTPTPGANVLTF.

J is TRBJ1-1 and V is TRBV25-1; D uncertain. Trimming took off 5 bases at V and 10 bases at J, with 14 bases between the two ends. The CDR3 consists of 12 residues. Germline CDR1 and CDR2: MGHDK and SYGVNS. CDR3 coding DNA: TGTGCCAGCAGTTCTATGGCGACCGGAGCTTTCTTT. Amino acids: CASSSMATGAFF.

This clone was seen a few times. This rearrangement joins TRBV5-6 to TRBJ2-5, with TRBD2 identical over 15 bases. CDR1 is SGHDT and CDR2 is YYEEEE in the germline V gene. The CDR3 spans 16 residues. V lost 3 bases, J lost 5 bases, and 5 bases stayed unmatched. The CDR3 DNA reads TGTGCCAGCAGCTGGGGACTAGCGGGAGGCACGGAGACCCAGTACTTC. This translates into CASSWGLAGGTETQYF. Variable domain in full (rest from reference TRBV5-6 and TRBJ2-5): DAGVTQSPTHLIKTRGQQVTLRCSPKSGHDTVSWYQQALGQGPQFIFQYYEEEERQRGNFPDRFSGHQFPNYSSELNVNALLLGDSALYLCASSWGLAGGTETQYFGPGTRLLVL.

V and J are TRBV7-3 and TRBJ1-2, with D possibly matching TRBD1 (5 bases). This CDR3 comprises 13 residues. V was clipped by 7 bases and J by 3 bases, with 12 bases between them. CDR1 and CDR2 (germline): SGHTA, FQGTGA. The CDR3 protein is CASTAGEDYGYTF. The CDR3 nucleotides are TGTGCCAGCACCGCGGGGGAAGACTATGGCTACACCTTC.

This clone has a handful of counts. The V call is TRBV7-2, the J call TRBJ2-7; the D is unclear. Germline V gives CDR1 SGHTA, CDR2 FQGNSA. Trimming took off 5 bases at V and 5 bases at J, with 16 bases between the two ends. CDR3 length: 14 residues. CDR3 sequence reads: CASSPSLQYDEQYF. The CDR3 coding sequence is TGTGCCAGCAGCCCTTCCCTTCAGTACGACGAGCAGTACTTC.

This clone was found a few times. This chain uses TRBV29-1 with TRBJ2-7; D gene uncertain. V lost 6 bases and J lost 0, with 12 bases in between. The CDR3 covers 13 residues. CDR1 is SQVTM and CDR2 is ANQGSEA in the germline V gene. CDR3 protein: CSVDGVSSYEQYF. The CDR3 DNA is TGCAGCGTGGACGGAGTTAGCTCCTACGAGCAGTACTTC.

This clone was found a few times. The chain links TRBV18 to TRBJ1-5; no firm D call. The V end was cut by 3 bases, the J end by 4 bases, with 13 bases between. CDR1 is KGHSH and CDR2 is LQKENI in the germline V gene. This CDR3 region has 15 residues. CDR3 bases: TGTGCCAGCTCACCGGAGATACCCGGTAATCAGCCCCAGCATTTT. It translates to CASSPEIPGNQPQHF.

V gene TRBV9 combines with J gene TRBJ2-7, with D hard to call. The V end lost 0 bases, the J end lost 7 bases, and 20 bases lay between the germline ends. Germline CDR1 is SGDLS and CDR2 is YYNGEE. This CDR3 is 16 amino acids long. CDR3 in amino acids: CASSVDSAGTSREQYF. The CDR3 nucleotides are TGTGCCAGCAGCGTAGACTCGGCAGGAACCTCTCGAGAGCAGTACTTC.

This clone occurred a few times. This chain joins TRBV30 and TRBJ2-5; the D call may be TRBD1 or TRBD2 (5 bases each). The V end was cut by 0 bases, the J end by 5 bases, with 10 bases between. Germline CDR1 is GTSNPN and CDR2 is SVGIG (reference sequence). The CDR3 runs to 13 residues. The DNA of the CDR3 is TGTGCCTGGAGTGTACGTAGGGACGAGACCCAGTACTTC. Translated: CAWSVRRDETQYF.

The chain has TRBV4-3 and TRBJ2-2; 7 bases are a match to TRBD2. The CDR3 extends over 15 amino acids. Trimming took 2 bases from V and 7 from J; bases not matched to a gene: 7. Germline lookup yields CDR1 LGHNA and CDR2 YSLEER. CDR3 coding DNA: TGCGCCAGCAGCCAAAGGGTTGCGGGAGACGGGGAGCTGTTTTTT. Its protein is CASSQRVAGDGELFF.

This clone appeared a few times. This chain links TRBV5-1 with TRBJ2-1; 13 nucleotides agree with TRBD2. Germline CDR1 and CDR2: SGHRS and YFSETQ. This CDR3 has 15 amino acids. Trimming cost V 4 bases and J 5 bases; bases outside gene matches: 3. The CDR3 spells CASSHGLAGDNEQFF. DNA for the CDR3: TGCGCCAGCAGCCACGGACTAGCGGGGGACAATGAGCAGTTCTTC.

This clone was seen only a few times. The chain links TRBV30 to TRBJ2-3; 9 nucleotides match TRBD1. Trimming at V came to 1 base and at J to 5 bases, leaving 4 bases not matched to a gene. Germline assignment: CDR1 GTSNPN and CDR2 SVGIG (reference sequence). The CDR3 length is 14 residues. The CDR3 coding sequence is TGTGCCTGGAGTGGGGACAGGGTTGAAGATACGCAGTATTTT. As protein: CAWSGDRVEDTQYF.

The chain carries TRBV30 and TRBJ1-2; D gene uncertain. CDR3 length: 12 residues. V was shortened by 4 bases and J by 5 bases, with 11 bases between the two germline ends. Germline V gene lookup returns CDR1 GTSNPN and CDR2 SVGIG (reference sequence). Here the CDR3 DNA reads TGTGCCTGGACCCCCGGGGTGTATGGCTACACCTTC. Its protein product is CAWTPGVYGYTF.

J is TRBJ2-3 and V is TRBV10-3, with D perhaps TRBD1 or TRBD2 (6 bases each). V was clipped by 8 bases and J by 0 bases, with 15 bases between them. The germline gives CDR1 ENHRY, CDR2 SYGVKD. This CDR3 comprises 15 residues. CDR3 DNA sequence: TGTGCCATCGGGGGGCGGGTCACTAGCACAGATACGCAGTATTTT. Protein sequence: CAIGGRVTSTDTQYF.

This clone was recorded a few times. The gene calls are TRBV5-4 and TRBJ2-6; D is unclear. Germline V lookup: CDR1 SGHNT, CDR2 YYREEE (reference sequence). The CDR3 contains 13 residues. V was trimmed by 2 bases and J by 6 bases, leaving 6 bases between them. The CDR3, as DNA: TGTGCCAGCAGCTTCATCGAGGCCAACGTCCTGACTTTC. Encoded protein: CASSFIEANVLTF.

This clone has more than one count but fewer than ten. The J gene is TRBJ2-1, the V gene TRBV28; D is uncertain. The CDR3 runs to 13 residues. Germline-derived CDR1 and CDR2 are MDHEN and SYDVKM. V dropped 7 bases and J dropped 10 bases, with 17 bases sitting between them. The CDR3 loop is CASMSPGLGEQFF. The CDR3, as DNA: TGTGCCAGCATGAGTCCAGGTCTAGGGGAGCAGTTCTTC.

The chain recombines TRBV9 with TRBJ2-1; no clear D. Germline CDR1 reads SGDLS; CDR2 reads YYNGEE. Trimming shortened V by 0 bases and J by 2 bases, and 12 bases separated the two germline ends. The CDR3 loop spans 16 amino acids. CDR3 protein: CASSVAIGLAYNEQFF. The DNA for the CDR3 is TGTGCCAGCAGCGTAGCTATCGGGCTAGCCTACAATGAGCAGTTCTTC.

The CDR3 region has the DNA TGTGCCAGCAGCCACGCCCAAGGAGATACGCAGTATTTT. Protein product: CASSHAQGDTQYF. V is TRBV13 and J is TRBJ2-3, with D uncertain. The CDR3 consists of 13 residues. V lost 5 bases, J lost 5 bases, and 11 bases lay in between. Germline lookup yields CDR1 PRHDT and CDR2 FYEKMQ (reference sequence).

The V call is TRBV29-1, the J call TRBJ2-3; possibly TRBD1 or TRBD2 for D (7 bases each). V gave up 8 bases and J gave up 5 bases, with 17 bases separating them. The CDR3 is made up of 13 amino acids. Germline CDR1 reads SQVTM; CDR2 reads ANQGSEA. The DNA of the CDR3 is TGCAGCAAGGCCGCAGGGGGGGGAGATACGCAGTATTTT. Amino acid sequence: CSKAAGGGDTQYF.

The genes are TRBV30 and TRBJ2-1, with TRBD1 as a possible D gene (6 bases). The CDR3 covers 12 residues. From germline, CDR1 is GTSNPN and CDR2 SVGIG (reference sequence). With 5 bases removed from V and 2 bases from J, the gap between germline ends came to 7 bases. CDR3 amino acids: CAWGDTYNEQFF. The CDR3 DNA is TGTGCCTGGGGGGACACCTACAATGAGCAGTTCTTC.

There are a few counts of this clone. V gene TRBV7-9 combines with J gene TRBJ2-3, with D perhaps matching TRBD1 or TRBD2 (5 bases each). The length of the CDR3 is 15 residues. Germline V gene sequence: CDR1 SEHNR, CDR2 FQNEAQ (reference sequence). Trimming removed 8 bases at V and 3 bases at J, with 18 bases between. The CDR3 loop is CASEKSGTETDTQYF. The CDR3 region has the DNA TGTGCCAGCGAGAAATCCGGGACGGAGACAGATACGCAGTATTTT. Variable domain in full (rest from reference TRBV7-9 and TRBJ2-3): DTGVSQNPRHKITKRGQNVTFRCDPISEHNRLYWYRQTLGQGPEFLTYFQNEAQLEKSRLLSDRFSAERPKGSFSTLEIQRTEQGDSAMYLCASEKSGTETDTQYFGPGTRLTVL.

The gene calls are TRBV7-2 and TRBJ1-1; the match to TRBD1 covers 9 bases. The CDR3 contains 14 residues. Looked up from germline, CDR1 is SGHTA and CDR2 is FQGNSA. The ends lost 4 bases at V and 4 bases at J; junction bases unmatched: 4. CDR3 sequence: CASSSGQGPTEAFF. The DNA for the CDR3 is TGTGCCAGCAGCTCGGGACAGGGTCCCACTGAAGCTTTCTTT.